This is a list of T cell receptor beta chains from one sample in a study of blood T cell repertoires in COVID-19. Assay used: immunoSEQ multiplex PCR; TCRdb lists only in-frame clones, some missing. This sample has around 97,000 clones, with around 90% found just once. Sequenced sample: peripheral blood. The receptors were gathered from a man aged 50 to 59 in a cohort sampled during active COVID-19. The CDR3 runs from the conserved cysteine through the conserved F or W. The D gene is left open where the match is weak. Clone size is stated in some rows and not others, as once, few, many or a class when expanded.

d_call: NA
clone_size: NA
j_call: TRBJ1-1
v_call: TRBV18
cdr3_nt: TGTGCCAGCTCACCCAAACAGCTAATGAACACTGAAGCTTTCTTT
cdr3_aa: CASSPKQLMNTEAFF

d_call: NA
clone_size: NA
j_call: TRBJ2-3
v_call: TRBV7-2
cdr3_nt: TGTGCCAGCAGCTGGGCGGGGGCTGGAGCAGATACGCAGTATTTT
cdr3_aa: CASSWAGAGADTQYF

d_call: NA
clone_size: NA
j_call: TRBJ1-5
v_call: TRBV5-8
cdr3_nt: TGTGCCAGCAGTCCAGGGGTTGGCAGCAATCAGCCCCAGCATTTT
cdr3_aa: CASSPGVGSNQPQHF

d_call: NA
clone_size: NA
j_call: TRBJ2-4
v_call: TRBV2
cdr3_nt: TGTGCCAGCAGTGCCCGACTGACAGATCTAGCCAAAAACATTCAGTACTTC
cdr3_aa: CASSARLTDLAKNIQYF

d_call: NA
clone_size: NA
j_call: TRBJ1-5
v_call: TRBV28
cdr3_nt: TGTGCCAGCAGTCCGACAGACCATGGCAATCAGCCCCAGCATTTT
cdr3_aa: CASSPTDHGNQPQHF

d_call: NA
clone_size: NA
j_call: TRBJ1-5
v_call: TRBV19
cdr3_nt: TGTGCCAGTAGTATAGGTCCAGGTTTAAATCAGCCCCAGCATTTT
cdr3_aa: CASSIGPGLNQPQHF

d_call: NA
clone_size: NA
j_call: TRBJ1-1
v_call: TRBV4-3
cdr3_nt: TGCGCCAGCAGCCAACGACCGGGGGACACTGAAGCTTTCTTT
cdr3_aa: CASSQRPGDTEAFF

d_call: NA
clone_size: NA
j_call: TRBJ2-2
v_call: TRBV5-6
cdr3_nt: TGTGCCAGCAGCCGTGCGACAGGATGGGGGACCGGGGAGCTGTTTTTT
cdr3_aa: CASSRATGWGTGELFF

d_call: NA
clone_size: NA
j_call: TRBJ2-1
v_call: TRBV11-3
cdr3_nt: TGTGCCAGCAGCTTCTTGACGGGAAAGGATGAGCAGTTCTTC
cdr3_aa: CASSFLTGKDEQFF

d_call: TRBD1
clone_size: NA
j_call: TRBJ2-1
v_call: TRBV28
cdr3_nt: TGTGCCAGCAGTTTCCGGACAGGGGGGTCTGGTGAGCAGTTCTTC
cdr3_aa: CASSFRTGGSGEQFF

d_call: NA
clone_size: many
j_call: TRBJ1-5
v_call: TRBV4-2
cdr3_nt: TGTGCCAGCAGCCAAGTCGGTGCGAGGGTGACCCAGCATTTT
cdr3_aa: CASSQVGARVTQHF

d_call: TRBD1
clone_size: NA
j_call: TRBJ1-5
v_call: TRBV5-1
cdr3_nt: TGCGCCAGCAGCAGAACAGGGGTTCAGCCCCAGCATTTT
cdr3_aa: CASSRTGVQPQHF

d_call: NA
clone_size: NA
j_call: TRBJ2-3
v_call: TRBV6-1
cdr3_nt: TGTGCCAGCAGTGATTCCGCAGATACGCAGTATTTT
cdr3_aa: CASSDSADTQYF

d_call: NA
clone_size: NA
j_call: TRBJ1-4
v_call: TRBV15
cdr3_nt: TGTGCCACCAGCAGAGAGGACAGCCAGGCAACTAATGAAAAACTGTTTTTT
cdr3_aa: CATSREDSQATNEKLFF

d_call: NA
clone_size: NA
j_call: TRBJ2-1
v_call: TRBV6-1
cdr3_nt: TGTGCCAGCAGTGAAGTCGGGACACCTTCCTTCTGCTTCTTC
cdr3_aa: CASSEVGTPSFCFF

d_call: NA
clone_size: NA
j_call: TRBJ2-1
v_call: TRBV11-1
cdr3_nt: TGTGCCAGCAGCCTGGACTCGTACAATGAGCAGTTCTTC
cdr3_aa: CASSLDSYNEQFF

d_call: NA
clone_size: NA
j_call: TRBJ2-5
v_call: TRBV18
cdr3_nt: TGTGCCAGCTCACCCCGAGGACAGCCGCAAGAGACCCAGTACTTC
cdr3_aa: CASSPRGQPQETQYF

d_call: NA
clone_size: NA
j_call: TRBJ2-7
v_call: TRBV2
cdr3_nt: TGTGCCAGCAGTGAAGCGCTTGGAGGGTACGGGGAGCAGTACTTC
cdr3_aa: CASSEALGGYGEQYF

d_call: TRBD1
clone_size: NA
j_call: TRBJ2-2
v_call: TRBV6-2/TRBV6-3
cdr3_nt: TGTGCCAGCAGTTCGACAGGGGCCACCGGGGAGCTGTTTTTT
cdr3_aa: CASSSTGATGELFF

d_call: TRBD2
clone_size: NA
j_call: TRBJ2-3
v_call: TRBV20-1
cdr3_nt: TGCAGTGCTAGCGGGGGGGGCCAGCAGTATTTT
cdr3_aa: CSASGGGQQYF

d_call: TRBD1
clone_size: NA
j_call: TRBJ1-2
v_call: TRBV29-1
cdr3_nt: TGCAGCGTTGTTAGTGACAGGGCCTATGGCTACACCTTC
cdr3_aa: CSVVSDRAYGYTF

d_call: TRBD1
clone_size: NA
j_call: TRBJ1-6
v_call: TRBV3-1/TRBV3-2
cdr3_nt: TGTGCCAGCAGCCAGACAGGGGGGAATTCACCCCTCCACTTT
cdr3_aa: CASSQTGGNSPLHF

d_call: NA
clone_size: NA
j_call: TRBJ1-3
v_call: TRBV19
cdr3_nt: TGTGCCACCCCCTCGTCGTGCCCAGTCCTCTCTGGAAACACCATATATTTT
cdr3_aa: CATPSSCPVLSGNTIYF

d_call: TRBD1
clone_size: NA
j_call: TRBJ1-3
v_call: TRBV5-8
cdr3_nt: TGTGCCAGCAGCTCAACAGGGGCCCCATTCTCTGGAAACACCATATATTTT
cdr3_aa: CASSSTGAPFSGNTIYF

d_call: TRBD2
clone_size: NA
j_call: TRBJ2-5
v_call: TRBV28
cdr3_nt: TGTGCCAGCAGTCAACTTAGCGGGGGGCAACAAGAGACCCAGTACTTC
cdr3_aa: CASSQLSGGQQETQYF

d_call: TRBD1
clone_size: NA
j_call: TRBJ2-1
v_call: TRBV7-6
cdr3_nt: TGTGCCAGCAGCCAACAGGGGGGCGTAGAGCAGTTCTTC
cdr3_aa: CASSQQGGVEQFF

d_call: TRBD1
clone_size: once
j_call: TRBJ2-7
v_call: TRBV6-1
cdr3_nt: TGTGCCAGCAGTGCCAGCTCGGGACAGGGCCCCTACGAGCAGTACTTC
cdr3_aa: CASSASSGQGPYEQYF

d_call: NA
clone_size: NA
j_call: TRBJ1-5
v_call: TRBV4-2
cdr3_nt: TGTGCCAGCAGCAGGTTCCAGGGCGGGGATAGCAATCAGCCCCAGCATTTT
cdr3_aa: CASSRFQGGDSNQPQHF

d_call: NA
clone_size: NA
j_call: TRBJ1-6
v_call: TRBV9
cdr3_nt: TGTGCCAGCAGCGTGGGGCCTCATAATTCACCCCTCCACTTT
cdr3_aa: CASSVGPHNSPLHF

d_call: NA
clone_size: NA
j_call: TRBJ2-2
v_call: TRBV4-1
cdr3_nt: TGCGCCAGCAGCCAAGTATCGGGATCCCCCGGGGAGCTGTTTTTT
cdr3_aa: CASSQVSGSPGELFF

d_call: NA
clone_size: NA
j_call: TRBJ2-3
v_call: TRBV7-2
cdr3_nt: TGTGCCAGCAGCCCGAAGGCTTTGGGGGGGCCCGGCACAGATACGCAGTATTTT
cdr3_aa: CASSPKALGGPGTDTQYF

d_call: NA
clone_size: once
j_call: TRBJ2-5
v_call: TRBV7-6
cdr3_nt: TGTGCCAGCAGCCTACCGACTCGCCGAGGGGAGACCCAGTACTTC
cdr3_aa: CASSLPTRRGETQYF

d_call: NA
clone_size: NA
j_call: TRBJ2-2
v_call: TRBV5-6
cdr3_nt: TGTGCCAGCAGCTTACAGGGTACAGTGAACACCGGGGAGCTGTTTTTT
cdr3_aa: CASSLQGTVNTGELFF

d_call: NA
clone_size: NA
j_call: TRBJ1-6
v_call: TRBV7-8
cdr3_nt: TGTGCCAGCAGCTTAGGTCCAGGGGAAAATTCACCCCTCCACTTT
cdr3_aa: CASSLGPGENSPLHF

d_call: TRBD1
clone_size: NA
j_call: TRBJ1-5
v_call: TRBV19
cdr3_nt: TGTGCCAGTAGTATGAGGGACAGGGGGTTTGATCAGCCCCAGCATTTT
cdr3_aa: CASSMRDRGFDQPQHF

d_call: NA
clone_size: NA
j_call: TRBJ1-2
v_call: TRBV4-1
cdr3_nt: TGCGCCAGCAGCCTTCAGCCCCAAACGGGGGGCTACACCTTC
cdr3_aa: CASSLQPQTGGYTF

d_call: NA
clone_size: NA
j_call: TRBJ2-1
v_call: TRBV7-2
cdr3_nt: TGTGCCAGCAGCTCCCCAGTGGTAAAGAGAGGATCCTACAATGAGCAGTTCTTC
cdr3_aa: CASSSPVVKRGSYNEQFF

d_call: NA
clone_size: NA
j_call: TRBJ2-7
v_call: TRBV15
cdr3_nt: TGTGCCACCAGCAGAGGGCCCGCGGGGAGGTACGAGCAGTACTTC
cdr3_aa: CATSRGPAGRYEQYF

d_call: TRBD1
clone_size: NA
j_call: TRBJ1-4
v_call: TRBV5-1
cdr3_nt: TGCGCCAGCAGCTCCCGCGGACAGGGGGCATCAGGGAAACTGTTTTTT
cdr3_aa: CASSSRGQGASGKLFF

d_call: NA
clone_size: NA
j_call: TRBJ1-2
v_call: TRBV2
cdr3_nt: TGTGCCAGCAAAGTTCACGGTAACTATGGCTACACCTTC
cdr3_aa: CASKVHGNYGYTF

d_call: NA
clone_size: NA
j_call: TRBJ2-1
v_call: TRBV2
cdr3_nt: TGTGCCAGCAGTGTCTCGAGGGGGGGGTACAATGAGCAGTTCTTC
cdr3_aa: CASSVSRGGYNEQFF

d_call: TRBD2
clone_size: NA
j_call: TRBJ2-1
v_call: TRBV13
cdr3_nt: TGTGCCAGCAGCTTCCTCAGCGGGGGGGGAAACAATGAGCAGTTCTTC
cdr3_aa: CASSFLSGGGNNEQFF

d_call: NA
clone_size: NA
j_call: TRBJ2-4
v_call: TRBV28
cdr3_nt: TGTGCCAGCAGTTTTGTCCTAGCCAAAAACATTCAGTACTTC
cdr3_aa: CASSFVLAKNIQYF

d_call: TRBD1
clone_size: NA
j_call: TRBJ1-4
v_call: TRBV27
cdr3_nt: TGTGCCAGCAGTGCAACCCGGACAGGGAGGGGGGAACTGTTTTTT
cdr3_aa: CASSATRTGRGELFF

d_call: TRBD1
clone_size: NA
j_call: TRBJ2-5
v_call: TRBV11-3
cdr3_nt: TGTGCCAGCAGCGGGGACAGGGAGACCCAGTACTTC
cdr3_aa: CASSGDRETQYF

d_call: NA
clone_size: once
j_call: TRBJ1-2
v_call: TRBV20-1
cdr3_nt: TGCAGTGCTGAAGGGGATGGCGGCTACACCTTC
cdr3_aa: CSAEGDGGYTF

d_call: NA
clone_size: NA
j_call: TRBJ1-4
v_call: TRBV15
cdr3_nt: TGTGCCACCAGCATTAAGGTGGGCGGGGAAAAACTGTTTTTT
cdr3_aa: CATSIKVGGEKLFF

d_call: NA
clone_size: NA
j_call: TRBJ2-3
v_call: TRBV7-2
cdr3_nt: TGTGCCAGCAGCTTAGACCGACGGGGGTGGACAGATACGCAGTATTTT
cdr3_aa: CASSLDRRGWTDTQYF

d_call: TRBD1
clone_size: NA
j_call: TRBJ1-5
v_call: TRBV6-1
cdr3_nt: TGTGCCAGCAGTGAGGGGACAGGTGGCGGCCAGCCCCAGCATTTT
cdr3_aa: CASSEGTGGGQPQHF

d_call: TRBD1
clone_size: NA
j_call: TRBJ1-6
v_call: TRBV5-1
cdr3_nt: TGCGCCAGCAGCTTGGGGGGGACAGGGGGCGATTCACCCCTCCACTTT
cdr3_aa: CASSLGGTGGDSPLHF

d_call: NA
clone_size: once
j_call: TRBJ1-2
v_call: TRBV11-2
cdr3_nt: TGTGCCAGCAGTTTGGAGGGCTATGGCTACACCTTC
cdr3_aa: CASSLEGYGYTF

d_call: NA
clone_size: once
j_call: TRBJ2-3
v_call: TRBV9
cdr3_nt: TGTGCCAGCAGCGTACGGACAGATACGCAGTATTTT
cdr3_aa: CASSVRTDTQYF

d_call: TRBD1
clone_size: NA
j_call: TRBJ2-2
v_call: TRBV5-1
cdr3_nt: TGCGCCAGCAGCCCGAGACAGGGCCTCACCGGGGAGCTGTTTTTT
cdr3_aa: CASSPRQGLTGELFF

d_call: TRBD2
clone_size: many
j_call: TRBJ2-2
v_call: TRBV2
cdr3_nt: TGTGCCAGCAGGGGACTAGCGGGACTGACCGGGGAGCTGTTTTTT
cdr3_aa: CASRGLAGLTGELFF

d_call: TRBD2
clone_size: NA
j_call: TRBJ2-3
v_call: TRBV11-3
cdr3_nt: TGTGCCAGCAGCAACTACGGGGGGAACACAGATACGCAGTATTTT
cdr3_aa: CASSNYGGNTDTQYF

d_call: TRBD2
clone_size: NA
j_call: TRBJ2-2
v_call: TRBV5-4
cdr3_nt: TGTGCCAGCAGCTTGGCGCTAGCGGGGGGAAACACCGGGGAGCTGTTTTTT
cdr3_aa: CASSLALAGGNTGELFF

d_call: TRBD1
clone_size: NA
j_call: TRBJ1-2
v_call: TRBV5-1
cdr3_nt: TGCGCCAGCACTTTGGACCCGCGACAGGGGGCCTATGGCTACACCTTC
cdr3_aa: CASTLDPRQGAYGYTF

d_call: NA
clone_size: NA
j_call: TRBJ2-3
v_call: TRBV29-1
cdr3_nt: TGCAGCGTTGTCGGAGGGAACACAGATACGCAGTATTTT
cdr3_aa: CSVVGGNTDTQYF